The sequence of this T cell receptor (beta chain) was determined in a study of T cell responses to AZD1222 COVID-19 vaccine. As concerns this clone: Its antigen is unknown.

The data were produced by immunoSEQ multiplex PCR, yet TCRdb's version contains in-frame clones alone and is incomplete. In the table there are 150,000 to 200,000 clones, approximately 90% of which are singletons. Study-wide findings and caveats: Distributed over spike, vaccine-associated CD4 TCRs predominated at 160-218 and 743-854.

This CDR3 region has 16 residues. The TCR was taken from an adult who received the AZD1222 COVID-19 vaccine. The chain carries TRBV21-1 and TRBJ2-3; TRBD2 is taken as the D call from the table, unchecked against the DNA. TRBV21-1 is a pseudogene segment. Sequencing was performed on peripheral blood, taken 28 days after the second AZD1222 dose. The CDR3 region is CASSKAPGNGTDTQYF. The CDR3 bases are TGTGCCAGCAGCAAAGCTCCCGGGAACGGCACAGATACGCAGTATTTT.